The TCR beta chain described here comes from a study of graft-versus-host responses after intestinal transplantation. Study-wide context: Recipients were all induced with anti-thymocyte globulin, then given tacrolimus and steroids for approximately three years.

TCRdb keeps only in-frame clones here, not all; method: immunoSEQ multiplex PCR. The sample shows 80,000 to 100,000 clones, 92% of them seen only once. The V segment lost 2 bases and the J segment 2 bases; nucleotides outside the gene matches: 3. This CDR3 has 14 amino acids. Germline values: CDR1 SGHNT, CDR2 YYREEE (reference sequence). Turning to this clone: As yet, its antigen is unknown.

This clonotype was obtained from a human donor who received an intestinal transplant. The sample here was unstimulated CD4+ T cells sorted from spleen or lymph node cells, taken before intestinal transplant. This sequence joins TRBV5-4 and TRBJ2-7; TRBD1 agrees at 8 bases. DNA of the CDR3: TGTGCCAGCAGCTTCGGGACAGGTCCCTACGAGCAGTACTTC. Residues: CASSFGTGPYEQYF. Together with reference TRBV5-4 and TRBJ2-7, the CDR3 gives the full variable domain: ETGVTQSPTHLIKTRGQQVTLRCSSQSGHNTVSWYQQALGQGPQFIFQYYREEENGRGNFPPRFSGLQFPNYSSELNVNALELDDSALYLCASSFGTGPYEQYFGPGTRLTVT.